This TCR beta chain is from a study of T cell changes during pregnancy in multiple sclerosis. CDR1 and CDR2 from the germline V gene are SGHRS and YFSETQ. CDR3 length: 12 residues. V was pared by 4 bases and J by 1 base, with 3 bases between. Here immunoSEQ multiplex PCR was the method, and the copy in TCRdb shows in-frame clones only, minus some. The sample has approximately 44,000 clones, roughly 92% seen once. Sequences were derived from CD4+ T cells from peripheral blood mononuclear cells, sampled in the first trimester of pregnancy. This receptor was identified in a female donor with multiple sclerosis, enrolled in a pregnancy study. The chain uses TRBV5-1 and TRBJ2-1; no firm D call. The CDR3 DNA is TGCGCCAGCAGCCCTTCCTACAATGAGCAGTTCTTC. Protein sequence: CASSPSYNEQFF.